This T cell receptor beta chain was sequenced during a study of technical replicates of blood from four donors. Clones were read by immunoSEQ multiplex PCR, and TCRdb kept only the in-frame ones, dropping some. The data show about 74,000 clones, nearly 97% seen once. Germline V CDR1 and CDR2: LNHDA, SQIVND (reference sequence). The V and J ends lost 9 bases and 4 bases, in that order; junction bases with no gene match: 15. This CDR3 contains 16 residues. In this sample, this clone turned up a few times. This sequence originates from a human donor in good health. The sample was T cells isolated from PBMCs. The gene calls are TRBV19 and TRBJ1-1, with 9 bases fitting TRBD1. The CDR3 region has the DNA TGTGCCAGAAGGACAGGGGCGGCCGAGGTTAGCACTGAAGCTTTCTTT. It specifies CARRTGAAEVSTEAFF.